A single sample gave rise to the 19 T cell receptor beta chains below, sequenced in a study of response to subunit inactivated influenza vaccine. TCRdb analysed the RT-PCR reads with MiXCR anew, one entry per CDR3 protein. The top ten clones hold roughly 24% of a sample with about 190,000 distinct CDR3 sequences, around 15% of them seen once. Specimen: CD8+ T cells sorted from PBMCs, collected 5 days after vaccination. Receptor source: a man aged 50 to 59 who received an inactivated influenza vaccine.

The sample holds a few counts of this clonotype. The genes are TRBV14 and TRBJ2-7; 8 bases line up with TRBD2. The CDR3 covers 15 residues. Trimming cost V 4 bases and J 3 bases; bases outside gene matches: 8. Germline V gene lookup returns CDR1 SGHDN and CDR2 FVKESK. The CDR3 sequence is CASSRGTGGNYEQYF. The DNA for the CDR3 is TGTGCCAGCAGCCGTGGGACGGGGGGGAACTACGAGCAGTACTTC.

The chain links TRBV7-3 to TRBJ2-7, with D maybe TRBD2 (5 bases). Per the germline V gene, CDR1 is SGHTA and CDR2 is FQGTGA. The CDR3 is 15 amino acids. Deletions cut 5 bases from V and 0 bases from J, with 14 bases between. The CDR3 loop is CASSVTGLVSYEQYF. The CDR3 DNA is TGTGCCAGCAGCGTTACCGGACTGGTCTCCTACGAGCAGTACTTC.

J is TRBJ2-7 and V is TRBV27, with D hard to call. The CDR3 consists of 15 residues. V was pared by 5 bases and J by 0 bases, with 14 bases between. Germline CDR1 is MNHEY and CDR2 is SMNVEV (reference sequence). In nucleotides, the CDR3 is TGTGCCAGCAGTCCCGTTATGAGCCTCTCCTACGAGCAGTACTTC. This sequence encodes CASSPVMSLSYEQYF.

This clonotype was seen only a few times. The V and J genes are TRBV5-5 and TRBJ2-3; D may match TRBD1 or TRBD2 (5 bases each). Germline values: CDR1 SGHKS, CDR2 YYEKEE (reference sequence). V lost 4 bases to trimming and J lost 11 bases, with 17 bases between them. This CDR3 contains 13 residues. The CDR3: CASSVGSGTEQYF. The CDR3 region has the DNA TGTGCCAGCAGCGTAGGGTCCGGGACCGAGCAGTATTTT.

This clonotype was found many times. V and J are TRBV4-3 and TRBJ2-1; 8 bases match TRBD2. The CDR3 length is 13 residues. V shed 4 bases and J 10 bases; nucleotides not matched to a gene: 6. In germline, CDR1 is LGHNA, CDR2 YSLEER. CDR3 nucleotides: TGCGCCAGCAGCCTCGAACTAGCGGACGAGCAGTTCTTC. As protein: CASSLELADEQFF.

This clonotype turned up a few times. The chain has TRBV6-1 and TRBJ1-6; 7 nucleotides line up with TRBD1. After removal of 6 bases from V and 3 bases from J, the junction contained 8 bases not matched to a gene. CDR1 is MNHNS, CDR2 SASEGT, per germline. CDR3 size: 16 residues. CDR3 sequence reads: CASRPDRAFYNSPLHF. The CDR3 nucleotides are TGTGCCAGCAGGCCCGACAGGGCCTTCTATAATTCACCCCTCCACTTT.

This clonotype was seen a few times. The chain has TRBV25-1 and TRBJ1-2; D unclear. This CDR3 comprises 14 residues. With 5 bases removed from V and 2 bases from J, the gap between germline ends came to 12 bases. Germline CDR1 MGHDK, CDR2 SYGVNS. CDR3 in DNA: TGTGCCAGCAGTTCCGGGCCATCAAACTATGGCTACACCTTC. Translated, it gives CASSSGPSNYGYTF.

This chain links TRBV5-1 with TRBJ2-7; TRBD2 agrees at 10 bases. With V trimmed by 0 bases and J by 7 bases, 7 bases remained unmatched. The CDR3 consists of 15 residues. Germline loops: CDR1 SGHRS, CDR2 YFSETQ. This CDR3 is CASSLVSSGSSEQYF. CDR3 coding DNA: TGCGCCAGCAGCTTGGTGTCTAGCGGGAGTAGTGAGCAGTACTTC. The full variable domain, with the rest looked up from reference TRBV5-1 and TRBJ2-7, is KAGVTQTPRYLIKTRGQQVTLSCSPISGHRSVSWYQQTPGQGLQFLFEYFSETQRNKGNFPGRFSGRQFSNSRSEMNVSTLELGDSALYLCASSLVSSGSSEQYFGPGTRLTVT.

The rearrangement uses TRBV28 and TRBJ2-3, with D perhaps matching TRBD2 (6 bases). With 5 bases removed from V and 7 bases from J, the gap between germline ends came to 19 bases. The CDR3 consists of 15 residues. Germline CDR1 reads MDHEN; CDR2 reads SYDVKM. CDR3 sequence (DNA): TGTGCCAGCAGTGTAATAGCGGAAATGCCATATACGCAGTATTTT. Encoded protein: CASSVIAEMPYTQYF.

The V call is TRBV12-3 or TRBV12-4, the J call TRBJ2-1; D not certain. This CDR3 spans 12 amino acids. V was clipped by 6 bases and J by 7 bases, with 10 bases between them. This chain's CDR3 is CASSRARNEQFF. The CDR3 nucleotides read TGTGCCAGCAGCCGGGCTAGGAATGAGCAGTTCTTC.

This clonotype has just a few counts. The rearrangement uses TRBV13 and TRBJ2-2; 8 nucleotides align to TRBD1. V was clipped by 4 bases and J by 1 base; unmatched bases: 2. This CDR3 spans 15 amino acids. Germline CDR1 is PRHDT and CDR2 is FYEKMQ (reference sequence). For the CDR3, the DNA is TGTGCCAGCAGCTCCGGGACAGGGAACACCGGGGAGCTGTTTTTT. It yields the protein CASSSGTGNTGELFF.

The chain links TRBV4-3 to TRBJ1-4; 11 bases map to TRBD1. CDR3 length equals 15 residues. CDR1 is LGHNA and CDR2 is YSLEER in the germline V gene. V lost 4 bases and J lost 8; bases outside the gene matches: 6. The CDR3 sequence: CASSPPGQGGEKLFF. The CDR3 DNA is TGCGCCAGCAGCCCGCCGGGACAGGGGGGCGAAAAACTGTTTTTT.

The chain carries TRBV7-6 and TRBJ1-5; D might be TRBD1 (5 bases). The CDR3 spans 15 residues. The germline CDR1 and CDR2 sequences are SGHVS and FNYEAQ. V lost 5 bases and J 0 bases, leaving 11 bases between the germline ends. For the CDR3, the DNA is TGTGCCAGCAGCCCGTGGCAGGGTAGCAATCAGCCCCAGCATTTT. It yields the protein CASSPWQGSNQPQHF.

This clonotype was observed many times. This chain links TRBV27 with TRBJ2-1; D may be TRBD1 (6 bases). The CDR3 spans 16 residues. Trimming left V 3 bases short and J 5 bases short, with 17 bases between. Looked up from germline, CDR1 is MNHEY and CDR2 is SMNVEV (reference sequence). DNA for the CDR3: TGTGCCAGCAGTTTTGGTGTGTCCGAGGGGGACAATGAGCAGTTCTTC. Translating it yields CASSFGVSEGDNEQFF.

CDR3 region: CSATGERGPERLFF. Written as DNA, the CDR3 is TGCAGTGCGACGGGGGAGAGGGGACCCGAGAGACTGTTTTTT. V is TRBV20-1 and J is TRBJ1-4; D possibly corresponds to TRBD1 (5 bases). The CDR3 is made up of 14 amino acids. Germline CDR1 DFQATT, CDR2 SNEGSKA (reference sequence). V was pared by 6 bases and J by 13 bases, with 24 bases between.

The DNA of the CDR3 is TGCAGTGCCCCACAGGGAAACAATGAGCAGTTCTTC. Protein product: CSAPQGNNEQFF. The chain uses TRBV20-1 and TRBJ2-1; D might be TRBD1 (6 bases). V dropped 6 bases and J dropped 5 bases, with 11 bases sitting between them. CDR1 and CDR2 from the germline V gene are DFQATT and SNEGSKA (reference sequence). The CDR3 spans 12 residues.

This clonotype was counted between two and nine times. The chain joins TRBV15 to TRBJ2-5; 9 bases are shared with TRBD1. V lost 6 bases and J lost 5; bases outside the gene matches: 7. Germline V gives CDR1 LNHNV, CDR2 YYDKDF (reference sequence). This CDR3 contains 14 residues. CDR3 DNA: TGTGCCACCAGTAAGCCGGGACAGGGTGAGACCCAGTACTTC. Protein sequence: CATSKPGQGETQYF.

The rearrangement uses TRBV7-9 and TRBJ1-2, with 8 bases that match TRBD1. Germline-derived CDR1 and CDR2 are SEHNR and FQNEAQ (reference sequence). Trimming cost V 3 bases and J 6 bases; bases outside gene matches: 3. CDR3 length: 13 residues. DNA of the CDR3: TGTGCCAGCAGCTTGGCGACAGGGGATGGCTACACCTTC. Translation: CASSLATGDGYTF. Full variable domain (remainder filled in from reference TRBV7-9 and TRBJ1-2): DTGVSQNPRHKITKRGQNVTFRCDPISEHNRLYWYRQTLGQGPEFLTYFQNEAQLEKSRLLSDRFSAERPKGSFSTLEIQRTEQGDSAMYLCASSLATGDGYTFGSGTRLTVV.

Only a few counts were recorded for this clonotype. The rearrangement uses TRBV28 and TRBJ2-7; 8 bases line up with TRBD1. V was clipped by 4 bases and J by 0 bases; unmatched bases: 5. The CDR3 loop spans 15 amino acids. Looked up from germline, CDR1 is MDHEN and CDR2 is SYDVKM. The CDR3: CASSWGQEPSYEQYF. The DNA of the CDR3 is TGTGCCAGCAGTTGGGGACAGGAACCCTCCTACGAGCAGTACTTC.